The clone carrying this T cell receptor (beta chain) showed up many times. Its antigen is unidentified. The data are from a study of T cells after yellow fever vaccination. Template switching by 5'RACE produced TCR cDNA, adding a universal primer site and UMIs. Using its own MiXCR run on the 5' RACE reads, TCRdb lists one record per CDR3 protein. The table lists some 110,000 distinct CDR3 sequences, roughly 7.9% of them singletons, with roughly 2.8% in the top ten. Overall study findings and caveats: The study noted that FACS-sorted repertoires could contain abundant clonotypes contaminating from the bulk population.

The germline CDR1 and CDR2 sequences are MNHEY and SVGEGT. This CDR3 region has 13 residues. The germline V and J ends were trimmed by 5 bases and 4 bases, with 9 bases remaining between them. The chain recombines TRBV6-2 or TRBV6-3 with TRBJ1-5, with unresolved D. This sequence was found in a man younger than 35 who received the YFV17D yellow fever vaccine. Sequencing was performed on CD4+ T cells sorted from PBMCs, taken about 41 days after the first yellow fever vaccination. The CDR3 sequence: CASSRRWNQPQHF. The CDR3 DNA follows: TGTGCCAGCAGTAGACGGTGGAATCAGCCCCAGCATTTT.